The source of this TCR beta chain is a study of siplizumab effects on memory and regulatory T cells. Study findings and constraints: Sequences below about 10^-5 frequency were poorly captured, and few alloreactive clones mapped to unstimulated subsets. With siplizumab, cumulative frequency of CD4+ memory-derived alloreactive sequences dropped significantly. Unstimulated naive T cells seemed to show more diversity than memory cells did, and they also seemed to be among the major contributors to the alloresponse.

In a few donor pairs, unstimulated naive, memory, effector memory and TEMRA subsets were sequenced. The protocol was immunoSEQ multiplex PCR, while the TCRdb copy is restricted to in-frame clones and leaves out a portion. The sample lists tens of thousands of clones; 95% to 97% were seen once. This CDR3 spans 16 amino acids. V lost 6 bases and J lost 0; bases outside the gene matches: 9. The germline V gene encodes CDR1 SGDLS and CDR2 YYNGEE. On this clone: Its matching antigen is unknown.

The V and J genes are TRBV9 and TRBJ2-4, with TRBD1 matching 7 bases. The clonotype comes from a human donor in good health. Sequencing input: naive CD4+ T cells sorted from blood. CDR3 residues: CASKPRDRLAKNIQYF. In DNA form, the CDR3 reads TGTGCCAGCAAGCCCCGGGACAGACTAGCCAAAAACATTCAGTACTTC.